A selection of T cell receptor beta chains follows, all from one sample in a study of beta chain features in type 1 diabetes. Sequencing used immunoSEQ multiplex PCR; TCRdb keeps in-frame clones, though not all of them. The data contain 160,000 or so clones, 7% to 9.5% of them singletons. Sequenced material: central memory CD4+ T cells from blood. The receptors come from a woman in her 30s with type 1 diabetes. Each CDR3 is given with its conserved first and last residue. D genes are given only for firm matches. Expanded clones are given a class, and other clones once, few, many or no size at all.

abundance: -; v_gene: TRBV29-1; j_gene: TRBJ2-5; d_gene: -; CDR3nt: TGCAGCGTTGAAATCCGGAGAAAAGAGACCCAGTACTTC; CDR3aa: CSVEIRRKETQYF
abundance: -; v_gene: TRBV11-2; j_gene: TRBJ2-1; d_gene: -; CDR3nt: TGTGCCAGCAGCTTACACCTACAGGTAGAGCAGTTCTTC; CDR3aa: CASSLHLQVEQFF
abundance: -; v_gene: TRBV28; j_gene: TRBJ2-7; d_gene: TRBD2; CDR3nt: TGTGCCAGCAGCTACCCGGGGGGTCGATCCTACGAGCAGTACTTC; CDR3aa: CASSYPGGRSYEQYF
abundance: few; v_gene: TRBV7-9; j_gene: TRBJ2-7; d_gene: -; CDR3nt: TGTGCCAGCAGCTTAATGGCTGCCTCCTACGAGCAGTACTTC; CDR3aa: CASSLMAASYEQYF
abundance: few; v_gene: TRBV7-2; j_gene: TRBJ2-7; d_gene: -; CDR3nt: TGTGCCAGCAGCTTTGGCAGGGAGGTACGTGAGTACTTC; CDR3aa: CASSFGREVREYF
abundance: -; v_gene: TRBV5-4; j_gene: TRBJ1-2; d_gene: TRBD1; CDR3nt: TGTGCCAGCAAGCCCCAGGATCAGGGGGACTATGGCTACACCTTC; CDR3aa: CASKPQDQGDYGYTF
abundance: few; v_gene: TRBV30; j_gene: TRBJ2-6; d_gene: -; CDR3nt: TGTGCCTGGAGAAACGGCTCTGGGGCCAACGTCCTGACTTTC; CDR3aa: CAWRNGSGANVLTF
abundance: -; v_gene: TRBV5-1; j_gene: TRBJ2-5; d_gene: -; CDR3nt: TGCGCCAGCAGCTTACCGGGGGTTGAGACCCAGTACTTC; CDR3aa: CASSLPGVETQYF
abundance: -; v_gene: TRBV28; j_gene: TRBJ1-5; d_gene: -; CDR3nt: TGTGCCAGCAGACCCGGGGGTTCCCAGCCCCAGCATTTT; CDR3aa: CASRPGGSQPQHF
abundance: -; v_gene: TRBV29-1; j_gene: TRBJ1-1; d_gene: TRBD1; CDR3nt: TGCAGCGTTCTGGACAGGGTGGATACTGAAGCTTTCTTT; CDR3aa: CSVLDRVDTEAFF
abundance: few; v_gene: TRBV7-9; j_gene: TRBJ2-5; d_gene: -; CDR3nt: TGTGCCAGCAGCTTAGGTTTGCGAGAGACCCAGTACTTC; CDR3aa: CASSLGLRETQYF
abundance: -; v_gene: TRBV15; j_gene: TRBJ1-5; d_gene: -; CDR3nt: TGTGCCACCAGCAGAGACAGGGCCCTAAACTATAGCAATCAGCCCCAGCATTTT; CDR3aa: CATSRDRALNYSNQPQHF